A selection of T cell receptor beta chains follows, all from one sample in a study of blood T cells in healthy people across ages. Each CDR3 protein gets one entry after TCRdb re-called the 5' RACE reads with MiXCR. Among roughly 1,700,000 distinct CDR3 sequences, 28% were seen once, and the ten largest hold 7.7%. The sequenced sample consisted of blood. Every receptor here comes from a woman aged 30 to 39 in good health. The CDR3 runs from the conserved cysteine through the conserved F or W. D genes are given only for firm matches. The listing skips clone size in some rows; elsewhere it reads once, few, many or a size class.

j_call: TRBJ1-2; clone_size: few; d_call: TRBD1; v_call: TRBV5-1; cdr3_nt: TGCGCCAGCAGCCCTGGAGGCACAGGGGCCAACTATGGCTACACCTTC; cdr3_aa: CASSPGGTGANYGYTF
j_call: TRBJ2-7; clone_size: many; d_call: -; v_call: TRBV27; cdr3_nt: TGTGCCAGCAGTGCAACAGCAGCCTACGAGCAGTACTTC; cdr3_aa: CASSATAAYEQYF
j_call: TRBJ2-3; clone_size: many; d_call: TRBD1; v_call: TRBV5-5; cdr3_nt: TGTGCCAGCGGATGGACAGGGGGCACAGATACGCAGTATTTT; cdr3_aa: CASGWTGGTDTQYF
j_call: TRBJ2-2; clone_size: few; d_call: TRBD1; v_call: TRBV10-3; cdr3_nt: TGTGCCATCAGTGAGGTGGGACAGGGGGCATCCGGGGAGCTGTTTTTT; cdr3_aa: CAISEVGQGASGELFF
j_call: TRBJ1-6; clone_size: few; d_call: -; v_call: TRBV7-9; cdr3_nt: TGTGCCAGCAGCTTCAGAGGGAACAAATCACCCCTCCACTTT; cdr3_aa: CASSFRGNKSPLHF
j_call: TRBJ2-7; clone_size: -; d_call: TRBD2; v_call: TRBV29-1; cdr3_nt: TGCAGCGCCCTCCTCCTAGCGGGAGGCGGGGAGCAGTACTTC; cdr3_aa: CSALLLAGGGEQYF
j_call: TRBJ2-7; clone_size: many; d_call: -; v_call: TRBV5-5; cdr3_nt: TGTGCCAGCAGCCTTGACTCCCCGGGAGAGCAGTACTTC; cdr3_aa: CASSLDSPGEQYF
j_call: TRBJ2-1; clone_size: once; d_call: TRBD2; v_call: TRBV13; cdr3_nt: TGTGCCAGCAGCGGGCGGGAGGGCCGGTACAATGAGCAGTTCTTC; cdr3_aa: CASSGREGRYNEQFF
j_call: TRBJ1-1; clone_size: -; d_call: -; v_call: TRBV7-3; cdr3_nt: TGTGCCAGCAGCCAATTGGGGGGTAACACTGAAGCTTTCTTT; cdr3_aa: CASSQLGGNTEAFF
j_call: TRBJ2-7; clone_size: few; d_call: TRBD2; v_call: TRBV11-2; cdr3_nt: TGTGCCAGCAGCGCCCCACCGACTAGCGGGAGGTTCTACGAGCAGTACTTC; cdr3_aa: CASSAPPTSGRFYEQYF
j_call: TRBJ2-7; clone_size: few; d_call: -; v_call: TRBV6-5; cdr3_nt: TGTGCCAGTAGGGGGATGGATGAGCAGTACTTC; cdr3_aa: CASRGMDEQYF
j_call: TRBJ2-7; clone_size: -; d_call: -; v_call: TRBV21-1; cdr3_nt: TGTGCCAGCAGCACCCGGACGGAGACGTACCCCGAGCAGTACTTC; cdr3_aa: CASSTRTETYPEQYF
j_call: TRBJ2-7; clone_size: few; d_call: -; v_call: TRBV28; cdr3_nt: TGTGCCACCAGACGACTATGGAGCTCCTACGAGCAGTACTTC; cdr3_aa: CATRRLWSSYEQYF
j_call: TRBJ1-1; clone_size: -; d_call: -; v_call: TRBV2; cdr3_nt: TGTGCCAGCAGGACTCCCCAGGACACTGAAGCTTTCTTT; cdr3_aa: CASRTPQDTEAFF
j_call: TRBJ2-1; clone_size: -; d_call: TRBD2; v_call: TRBV12-3/TRBV12-4; cdr3_nt: TGTGCCAGCAGTTTCAGGGAAACGGGACTAAGGAATGAGCAGTTCTTC; cdr3_aa: CASSFRETGLRNEQFF
j_call: TRBJ1-2; clone_size: few; d_call: -; v_call: TRBV20-1; cdr3_nt: TGCAGTGCCCGGACTCCAGTACCTAACTATGGCTACACCTTC; cdr3_aa: CSARTPVPNYGYTF
j_call: TRBJ2-4; clone_size: -; d_call: -; v_call: TRBV5-1; cdr3_nt: TGCGCCAGCAGGGGTGACGAAGTCAAAAACATTCAGTACTTC; cdr3_aa: CASRGDEVKNIQYF
j_call: TRBJ1-5; clone_size: many; d_call: -; v_call: TRBV20-1; cdr3_nt: TGCAGTGCGAGCGGGGGAGGCACCAGTCAGCCCCAGCATTTT; cdr3_aa: CSASGGGTSQPQHF
j_call: TRBJ2-5; clone_size: -; d_call: -; v_call: TRBV6-5; cdr3_nt: TGTGCCGGCTGGAGGGGGCGATGGGAGACCCAGTACTTC; cdr3_aa: CAGWRGRWETQYF
j_call: TRBJ1-1; clone_size: few; d_call: -; v_call: TRBV12-3/TRBV12-4; cdr3_nt: TGTGCCAGCACCCCCTCCGGGTCTGAAGCTTTCTTT; cdr3_aa: CASTPSGSEAFF
j_call: TRBJ1-1; clone_size: -; d_call: -; v_call: TRBV11-3; cdr3_nt: TGTGCCAGCAGCGTCACCGGGGGTGAAGCTTTCTTT; cdr3_aa: CASSVTGGEAFF
j_call: TRBJ2-5; clone_size: many; d_call: -; v_call: TRBV11-2; cdr3_nt: TGTGCCAGCAGCCCTATTCGGGGGGAGACCCAGTACTTC; cdr3_aa: CASSPIRGETQYF
j_call: TRBJ1-1; clone_size: -; d_call: -; v_call: TRBV7-9; cdr3_nt: TGTGCCAGCAGCTCCGCAGGGGTCAAACCTAACACTGAAGCTTTCTTT; cdr3_aa: CASSSAGVKPNTEAFF